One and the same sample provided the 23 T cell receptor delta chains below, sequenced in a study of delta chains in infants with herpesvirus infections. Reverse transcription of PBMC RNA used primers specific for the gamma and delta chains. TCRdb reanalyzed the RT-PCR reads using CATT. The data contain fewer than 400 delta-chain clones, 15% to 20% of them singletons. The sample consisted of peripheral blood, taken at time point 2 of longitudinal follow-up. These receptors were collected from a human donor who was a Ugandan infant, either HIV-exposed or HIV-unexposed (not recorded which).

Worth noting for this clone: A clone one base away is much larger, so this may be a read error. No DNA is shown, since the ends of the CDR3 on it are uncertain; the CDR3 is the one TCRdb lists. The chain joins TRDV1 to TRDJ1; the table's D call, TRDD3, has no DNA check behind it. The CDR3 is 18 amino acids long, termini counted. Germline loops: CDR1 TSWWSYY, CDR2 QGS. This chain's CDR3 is CALWISWPLHGATDKLIF.

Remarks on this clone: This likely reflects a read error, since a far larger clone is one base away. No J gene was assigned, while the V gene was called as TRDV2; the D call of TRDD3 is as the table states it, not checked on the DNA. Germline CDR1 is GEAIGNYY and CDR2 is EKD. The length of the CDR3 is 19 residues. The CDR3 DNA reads TGTGCCTGTGACACGTGTACTGGGGGATACGCGAGGGGCACCGATAAAATCATCTTT. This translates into CACDTCTGGYARGTDKIIF.

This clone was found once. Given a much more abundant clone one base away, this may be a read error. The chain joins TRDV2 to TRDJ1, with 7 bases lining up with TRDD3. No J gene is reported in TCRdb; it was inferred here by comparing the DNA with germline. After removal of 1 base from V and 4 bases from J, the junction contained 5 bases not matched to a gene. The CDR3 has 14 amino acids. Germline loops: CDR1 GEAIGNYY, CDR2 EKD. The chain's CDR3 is CACDTLGNNDKLIF. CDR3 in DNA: TGTGCCTGTGACACACTGGGGAATAACGATAAACTCATCTTT.

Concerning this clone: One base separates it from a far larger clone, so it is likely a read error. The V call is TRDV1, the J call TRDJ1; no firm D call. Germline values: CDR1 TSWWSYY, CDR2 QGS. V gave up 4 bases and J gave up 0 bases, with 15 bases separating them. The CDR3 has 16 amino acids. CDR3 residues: CALGVSNGPYTDKLIF. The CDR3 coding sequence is TGTGCTCTTGGGGTTAGTAATGGGCCTTACACCGATAAACTCATCTTT.

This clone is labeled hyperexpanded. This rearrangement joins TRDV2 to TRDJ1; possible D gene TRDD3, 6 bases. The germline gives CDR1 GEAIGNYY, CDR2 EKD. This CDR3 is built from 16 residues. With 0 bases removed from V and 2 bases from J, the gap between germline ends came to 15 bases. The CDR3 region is CACDTVWGTGTDKLIF. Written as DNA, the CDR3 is TGTGCCTGTGACACCGTCTGGGGCACTGGAACCGATAAACTCATCTTT.

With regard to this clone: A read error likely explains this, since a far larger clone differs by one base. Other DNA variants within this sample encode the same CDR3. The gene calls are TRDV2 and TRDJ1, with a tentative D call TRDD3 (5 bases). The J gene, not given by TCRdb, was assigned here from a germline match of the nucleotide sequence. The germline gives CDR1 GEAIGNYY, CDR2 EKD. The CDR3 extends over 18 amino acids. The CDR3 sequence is CACDTRGLANHTTDKLIF. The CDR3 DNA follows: TGCGCCTGTGACACAAGGGGACTCGCGAACCACACAACCGATAAACTCATCTTT.

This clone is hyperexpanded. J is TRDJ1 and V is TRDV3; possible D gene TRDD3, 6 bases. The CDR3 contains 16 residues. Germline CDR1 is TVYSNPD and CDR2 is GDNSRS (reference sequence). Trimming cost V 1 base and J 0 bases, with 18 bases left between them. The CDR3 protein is CAFIPRGGKYTDKLIF. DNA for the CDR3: TGTGCCTTTATCCCGCGAGGGGGGAAGTACACCGATAAACTCATCTTT.

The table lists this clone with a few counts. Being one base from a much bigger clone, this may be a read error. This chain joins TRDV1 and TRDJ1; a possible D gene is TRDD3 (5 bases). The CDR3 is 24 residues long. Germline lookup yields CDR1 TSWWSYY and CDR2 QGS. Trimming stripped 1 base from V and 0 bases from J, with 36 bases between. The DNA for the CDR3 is TGTGCTCTTGGGGAACACAGGAGAGATCTCGGGAATAAGGTCGTACTGGCCCACACCGATAAACTCATCTTT. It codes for CALGEHRRDLGNKVVLAHTDKLIF.

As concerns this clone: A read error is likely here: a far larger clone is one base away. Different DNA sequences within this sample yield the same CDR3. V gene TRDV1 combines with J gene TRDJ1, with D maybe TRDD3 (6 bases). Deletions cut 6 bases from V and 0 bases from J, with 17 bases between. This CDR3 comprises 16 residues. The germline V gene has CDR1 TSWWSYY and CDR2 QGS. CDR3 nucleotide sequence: TGTGCTCTTGGCGTTAGTACTGGGCCTTACACCGATAAACTCATCTTT. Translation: CALGVSTGPYTDKLIF.

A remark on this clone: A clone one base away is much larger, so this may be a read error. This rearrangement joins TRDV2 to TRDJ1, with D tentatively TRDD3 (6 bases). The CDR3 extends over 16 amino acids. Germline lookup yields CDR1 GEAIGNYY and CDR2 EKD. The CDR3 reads CARDTVGASYTDKLIF. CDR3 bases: TGTGCCCGTGACACCGTGGGGGCGTCGTACACCGATAAACTCATCTTT.

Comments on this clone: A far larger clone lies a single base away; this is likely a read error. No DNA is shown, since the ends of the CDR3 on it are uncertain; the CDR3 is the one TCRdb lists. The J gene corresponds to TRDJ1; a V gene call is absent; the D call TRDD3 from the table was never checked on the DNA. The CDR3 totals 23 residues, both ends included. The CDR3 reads CSSYAGSADAIRFWGIGTDKLIF.

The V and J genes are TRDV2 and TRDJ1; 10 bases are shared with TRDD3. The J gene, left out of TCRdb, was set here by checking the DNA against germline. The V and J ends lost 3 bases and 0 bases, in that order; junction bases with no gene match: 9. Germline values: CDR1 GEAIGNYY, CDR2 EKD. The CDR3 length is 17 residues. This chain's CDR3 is CACDLLGDKSYTDKLIF. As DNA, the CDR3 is TGTGCCTGTGACCTCCTGGGGGATAAATCGTACACCGATAAACTCATCTTT.

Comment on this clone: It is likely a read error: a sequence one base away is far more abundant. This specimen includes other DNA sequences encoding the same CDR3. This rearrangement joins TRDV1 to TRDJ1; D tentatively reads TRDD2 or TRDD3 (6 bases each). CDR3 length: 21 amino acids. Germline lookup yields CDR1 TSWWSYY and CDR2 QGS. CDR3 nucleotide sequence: TGCGCTCTTGGGGAACCTCCGTCCTACCTGGGGCCAGGACCTTACACCGATAAACTCATCTTT. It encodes CALGEPPSYLGPGPYTDKLIF.

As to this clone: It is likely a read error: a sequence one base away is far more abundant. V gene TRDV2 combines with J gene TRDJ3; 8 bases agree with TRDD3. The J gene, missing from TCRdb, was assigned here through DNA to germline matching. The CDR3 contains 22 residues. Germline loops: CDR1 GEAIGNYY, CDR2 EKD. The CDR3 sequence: CACDTGNNWGPFRPWDARQMFF. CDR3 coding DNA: TGTGCCTGTGACACCGGTAATAACTGGGGGCCCTTCCGGCCCTGGGACGCCCGACAGATGTTTTTC.

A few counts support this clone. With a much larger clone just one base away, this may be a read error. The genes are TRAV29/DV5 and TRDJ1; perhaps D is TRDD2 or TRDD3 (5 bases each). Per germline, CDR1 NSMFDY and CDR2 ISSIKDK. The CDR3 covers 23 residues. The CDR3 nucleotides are TGTGCAGCAAGCGTGGGTTTTCTTAGTCTTCCCAGGGGGGTCCCTCGGGGCACCAATAAACTCATCTTT. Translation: CAASVGFLSLPRGVPRGTNKLIF.

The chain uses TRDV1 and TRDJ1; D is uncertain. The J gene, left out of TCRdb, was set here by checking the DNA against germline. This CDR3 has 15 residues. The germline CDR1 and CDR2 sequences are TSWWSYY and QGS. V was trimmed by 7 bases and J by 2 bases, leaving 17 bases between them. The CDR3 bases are TGTGCTCTTGAATACTGTGACAACTCAACCGATAAACTCATCTTT. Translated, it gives CALEYCDNSTDKLIF.

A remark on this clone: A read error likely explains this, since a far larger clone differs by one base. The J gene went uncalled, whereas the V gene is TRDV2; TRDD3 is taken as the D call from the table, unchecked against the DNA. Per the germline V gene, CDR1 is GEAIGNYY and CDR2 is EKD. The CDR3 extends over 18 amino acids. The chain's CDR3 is CACDTRGLANHTTDKPIF. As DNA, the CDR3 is TGTGCCTGTGACACAAGGGGACTCGCGAACCACACAACCGATAAACCCATCTTT.

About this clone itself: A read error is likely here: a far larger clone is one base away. Here the CDR3 reads CACDRLGDADKHIF. In DNA, the CDR3 is TGTGCCTGTGACAGGCTGGGGGATGCCGATAAACACATCTTT. The V gene is TRDV2, but the J gene lacks a call; TRDD3 is the table's D call, not checked against the DNA. CDR1 and CDR2 (germline): GEAIGNYY, EKD. The CDR3 extends over 14 amino acids.

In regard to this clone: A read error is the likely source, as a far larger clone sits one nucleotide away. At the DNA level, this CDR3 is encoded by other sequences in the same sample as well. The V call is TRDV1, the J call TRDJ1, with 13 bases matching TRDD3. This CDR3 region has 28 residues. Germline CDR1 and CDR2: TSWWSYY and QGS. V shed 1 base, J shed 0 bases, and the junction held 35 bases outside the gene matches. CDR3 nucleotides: TGTGCTCTTGGGGAACAGAGCTATCGGCCATTCATTACTGGGGGATACGATAAGATGACCCTGTACACCGATAAACTCATCTTT. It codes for CALGEQSYRPFITGGYDKMTLYTDKLIF.

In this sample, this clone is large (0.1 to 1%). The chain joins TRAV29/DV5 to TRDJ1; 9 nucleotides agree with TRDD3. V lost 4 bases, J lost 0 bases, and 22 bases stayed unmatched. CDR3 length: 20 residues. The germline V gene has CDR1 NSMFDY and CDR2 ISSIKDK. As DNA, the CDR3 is TGTGCAGCACTTCCCCGCGGTGAATGGGGGATAACCGGGTACACCGATAAACTCATCTTT. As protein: CAALPRGEWGITGYTDKLIF.

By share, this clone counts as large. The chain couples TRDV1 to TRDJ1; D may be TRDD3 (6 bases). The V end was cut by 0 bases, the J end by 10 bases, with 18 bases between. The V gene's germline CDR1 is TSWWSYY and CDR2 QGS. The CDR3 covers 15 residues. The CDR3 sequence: CALGELYGGDSRLIF. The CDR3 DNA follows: TGTGCTCTTGGGGAACTCTACGGGGGGGACTCAAGACTCATCTTT.

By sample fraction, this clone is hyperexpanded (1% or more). DNA of the CDR3: TGTGCCTGTGACAACCTTCCTGCAACGGGCTGGGACACCCGACAGATGTTTTTC. Translating gives CACDNLPATGWDTRQMFF. This chain connects TRDV2 to TRDJ3; 7 bases are a match to TRDD2. The CDR3 contains 18 residues. J gave up 3 bases and V 2 bases, and 9 bases lay outside the gene matches. Germline CDR1 is GEAIGNYY and CDR2 is EKD.

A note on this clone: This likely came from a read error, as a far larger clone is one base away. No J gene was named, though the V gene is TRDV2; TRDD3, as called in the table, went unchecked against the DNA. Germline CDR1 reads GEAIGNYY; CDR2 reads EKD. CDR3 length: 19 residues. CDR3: CACDTCTGGYARGTDKFIF. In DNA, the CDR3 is TGTGCCTGTGACACGTGTACTGGGGGATACGCGAGGGGCACCGATAAATTCATCTTT.